The 16 T cell receptor beta chains below were found in one sample sequenced in a study of naive and memory T cell subsets. The beta constant-region primer was an equimolar mix of two oligonucleotides covering TRBC1 and TRBC2. Via MiXCR, TCRdb re-called the UMI-ligation and nested PCR reads, giving one row per CDR3 protein. The sample lists 81,000 or so distinct CDR3 sequences, around 6.5% seen once, with 1.5% to 2% in the top ten. Sequencing was done on a sample of central memory CD4+ T cells from blood. These receptors originate from a human donor in good health.

This clonotype was detected only a few times. J is TRBJ2-1 and V is TRBV10-2; 13 nucleotides agree with TRBD2. The germline gives CDR1 WSHSY, CDR2 SAAADI. J was trimmed by 7 bases and V by 7 bases; bases with no gene match: 7. This CDR3 has 15 amino acids. CDR3: CASKLAGGNVNEQFF. The CDR3 bases are TGCGCCAGCAAACTAGCGGGGGGGAATGTGAATGAGCAGTTCTTC.

The chain combines TRBV7-8 with TRBJ2-7; 8 bases are shared with TRBD2. The CDR3 runs to 17 residues. Unmatched junction bases numbered 17, after V lost 5 bases and J lost 5 bases. The germline V gene has CDR1 SGHVS and CDR2 FQNEAQ. As DNA, the CDR3 is TGTGCCAGCAGCCCCCGGGGTAGCGGGGCGCCAGTGCACGAGCAGTACTTC. Protein product: CASSPRGSGAPVHEQYF.

The table lists this clonotype with many counts. The chain has TRBV20-1 and TRBJ1-1; D ambiguous. CDR1 is DFQATT, CDR2 SNEGSKA, per germline (reference sequence). The V end lost 3 bases, the J end lost 1 base, and 6 bases lay between the germline ends. The CDR3 loop spans 12 amino acids. The CDR3 DNA follows: TGCAGTGCTAGTATCCGGAACACTGAAGCTTTCTTT. Protein product: CSASIRNTEAFF.

This clonotype was observed a few times. The CDR3: CASSFSGTSSYNEQFF. CDR3 DNA sequence: TGTGCCAGTAGTTTCTCCGGCACGAGCTCCTACAATGAGCAGTTCTTC. V and J are TRBV19 and TRBJ2-1; D remains unclear. V was shortened by 5 bases and J by 0 bases, with 14 bases between the two germline ends. CDR1 LNHDA and CDR2 SQIVND come from the germline V gene (reference sequence). The CDR3 is made up of 16 amino acids.

There are a few counts of this clonotype. The genes are TRBV28 and TRBJ2-7; 7 bases are a match to TRBD1. Per the germline V gene, CDR1 is MDHEN and CDR2 is SYDVKM. CDR3 length: 11 amino acids. Here the CDR3 DNA reads TGTGCCAGCAGTTCCCGGGACAGCCGAGGCGTC. This translates into CASSSRDSRGV.

This clonotype was seen repeatedly, ten times or more. CDR3 amino acids: CATSRATGSEKLFF. CDR3 sequence (DNA): TGTGCCACCAGCAGAGCGACAGGGAGTGAAAAACTGTTTTTT. The chain employs TRBV15 and TRBJ1-4; TRBD1 aligns across 7 bases. V was pared by 1 base and J by 7 bases, with 3 bases of the junction left unmatched. Per the germline V gene, CDR1 is LNHNV and CDR2 is YYDKDF (reference sequence). This CDR3 has 14 amino acids.

This clonotype occurred many times. The V call is TRBV18, the J call TRBJ2-7; D may be TRBD2 (5 bases). V lost 1 base and J lost 7, with 17 bases in between. CDR3 size: 15 residues. Per the germline V gene, CDR1 is KGHSH and CDR2 is LQKENI. This CDR3 reads CASSPRETGSREQYF. The CDR3 nucleotides read TGTGCCAGCTCACCACGGGAGACGGGGAGTCGGGAGCAGTACTTC.

This clonotype has ten or more counts. The V gene is TRBV20-1, the J gene TRBJ1-1, with TRBD1 identical over 7 bases. The CDR3 is 13 amino acids. The trim removed 4 bases at V and 4 bases at J, leaving 6 bases unmatched. The germline gives CDR1 DFQATT, CDR2 SNEGSKA (reference sequence). The CDR3 sequence is CSAIHTGATEAFF. Here the CDR3 DNA reads TGCAGTGCTATACACACAGGGGCCACTGAAGCTTTCTTT.

This clonotype was counted ten times or more. The rearrangement joins TRBV7-8 to TRBJ2-1; either TRBD1 or TRBD2 may fit D (5 bases each). The CDR3 is made up of 18 amino acids. With 5 bases removed from V and 2 bases from J, the gap between germline ends came to 22 bases. The germline gives CDR1 SGHVS, CDR2 FQNEAQ. CDR3: CASSIPSGTLEPYNEQFF. CDR3 nucleotides: TGTGCCAGCAGCATCCCCTCCGGGACGTTGGAACCCTACAATGAGCAGTTCTTC.

This chain links TRBV5-5 with TRBJ2-7; D possibly corresponds to TRBD1 (5 bases). Looked up from germline, CDR1 is SGHKS and CDR2 is YYEKEE (reference sequence). The CDR3 consists of 13 residues. Trimming removed 4 bases from V and 2 bases from J, with 10 bases in between. CDR3 DNA: TGTGCCAGCAGCAAACAGGATACCTACGAGCAGTACTTC. Its translation is CASSKQDTYEQYF.

This clonotype turned up a few times. The chain recombines TRBV5-1 with TRBJ2-2, with D possibly matching TRBD1 (7 bases). Germline CDR1 SGHRS, CDR2 YFSETQ. CDR3 length: 15 residues. V was shortened by 2 bases and J by 7 bases, with 15 bases between the two germline ends. As DNA, the CDR3 is TGCGCCAGCAGCTTAACAGGGGCGCGGGACGGGGAGCTGTTTTTT. Its protein product is CASSLTGARDGELFF.

There are a few counts of this clonotype. The V and J genes are TRBV7-2 and TRBJ2-5; 10 nucleotides line up with TRBD1. Germline-derived CDR1 and CDR2 are SGHTA and FQGNSA. The CDR3 consists of 17 residues. V shed 2 bases, J shed 2 bases, and the junction held 8 bases outside the gene matches. This CDR3 is CASSLFPGQGRQETQYF. In nucleotides, the CDR3 is TGTGCCAGCAGCTTATTTCCGGGACAGGGGCGGCAAGAGACCCAGTACTTC. The full variable domain, its missing parts supplied by reference TRBV7-2 and TRBJ2-5, is GAGVSQSPSNKVTEKGKDVELRCDPISGHTALYWYRQSLGQGLEFLIYFQGNSAPDKSGLPSDRFSAERTGGSVSTLTIQRTQQEDSAVYLCASSLFPGQGRQETQYFGPGTRLLVL.

This clonotype was recorded many times. The gene calls are TRBV30 and TRBJ2-5; 7 nucleotides align to TRBD2. The germline V gene encodes CDR1 GTSNPN and CDR2 SVGIG (reference sequence). V lost 0 bases, J lost 5 bases, and 9 bases stayed unmatched. The CDR3 is made up of 15 amino acids. CDR3 loop: CAWSVEGLRGETQYF. The DNA for the CDR3 is TGTGCCTGGAGTGTGGAGGGACTACGAGGGGAGACCCAGTACTTC.

The sample holds many counts of this clonotype. The chain couples TRBV6-2 or TRBV6-3 to TRBJ1-1; 8 nucleotides align to TRBD1. Germline CDR1 is MNHEY and CDR2 is SVGEGT. The length of the CDR3 is 14 residues. With V trimmed by 3 bases and J by 7 bases, 7 bases remained unmatched. The chain's CDR3 is CASSYPGQAREAFF. The CDR3 DNA reads as TGTGCCAGCAGTTATCCGGGACAGGCCCGTGAAGCTTTCTTT.

In this sample, this clonotype turned up many times. The chain recombines TRBV20-1 with TRBJ2-1; the match to TRBD2 covers 9 bases. CDR3 length: 14 amino acids. The germline CDR1 and CDR2 sequences are DFQATT and SNEGSKA (reference sequence). The ends lost 2 bases at V and 2 bases at J; junction bases unmatched: 1. The CDR3: CSARQREAYNEQFF. The CDR3 DNA reads as TGCAGTGCTAGACAGCGGGAGGCCTACAATGAGCAGTTCTTC.

In its sample, this clonotype was seen many times. This sequence joins TRBV20-1 and TRBJ1-2; no definite D call. In germline, CDR1 is DFQATT, CDR2 SNEGSKA (reference sequence). V was trimmed by 0 bases and J by 9 bases, leaving 14 bases between them. This CDR3 has 13 residues. CDR3 sequence (DNA): TGCAGTGCTAGAGATCTCAGCGAGGTGAGCTACACCTTC. Its protein is CSARDLSEVSYTF.